The 32 T cell receptor beta chains in this list originate from one sample, sequenced in a study of blood T cells in healthy people across ages. A J-beta primer mix and a sample-barcoded 5' primer were used in a second PCR of roughly 6 to 12 cycles. TCRdb reanalysed the 5' RACE reads using MiXCR and keeps one entry per CDR3 protein. In the table there are 1.5 million to 2 million distinct CDR3 sequences, roughly 30% of which are singletons. Material for sequencing was blood. The receptors here all came from a woman aged 25 to 39 in good health.

The J gene is TRBJ2-1, the V gene TRBV19; possibly TRBD1 or TRBD2 for D (5 bases each). CDR1 is LNHDA, CDR2 SQIVND, per germline (reference sequence). The V end lost 4 bases, the J end lost 0 bases, and 16 bases lay between the germline ends. The CDR3 totals 17 residues. CDR3 loop: CASSTITGRTSYNEQFF. The CDR3 DNA follows: TGTGCCAGTAGTACCATAACGGGGCGGACCTCCTACAATGAGCAGTTCTTC.

This clonotype occurred once. At one of its ends the junction is not consistent with the germline gene, which may arise from a read error. The chain links TRBV7-9 to TRBJ2-7; 9 nucleotides match TRBD2. The germline V gene has CDR1 SEHNR and CDR2 FQNEAQ (reference sequence). The length of the CDR3 is 19 residues. The DNA for the CDR3 is TGTGCCAGCAGCTTAGTGTGGACTAGCGCCAGATCAGGGAGCTACGAGCAGTGCTTC. As protein: CASSLVWTSARSGSYEQCF.

The chain employs TRBV18 and TRBJ1-1; 8 nucleotides agree with TRBD1. Looked up from germline, CDR1 is KGHSH and CDR2 is LQKENI. This CDR3 is 15 amino acids long. Trimming removed 3 bases from V and 4 bases from J; junction bases left unmatched: 7. CDR3: CASSPRQGASTEAFF. The CDR3 nucleotides are TGTGCCAGCTCACCGAGGCAGGGGGCGTCCACTGAAGCTTTCTTT.

The table lists this clonotype with a few counts. The chain employs TRBV27 and TRBJ1-6; TRBD1 agrees at 10 bases. V trimming: 11 bases; J trimming: 10 bases; junction bases outside the gene matches: 11. CDR1 is MNHEY and CDR2 is SMNVEV in the germline V gene (reference sequence). CDR3 length: 14 residues. The CDR3 loop is CAVRRQGAVSPLHF. The CDR3 nucleotides read TGTGCCGTCCGCCGACAGGGGGCTGTGTCACCCCTCCACTTT.

This clonotype was counted between two and nine times. This chain links TRBV10-3 with TRBJ2-5; D call uncertain. CDR1 is ENHRY, CDR2 SYGVKD, per germline. V lost 10 bases, J lost 0 bases, and 21 bases lay in between. The CDR3 contains 16 residues. As DNA, the CDR3 is TGTGCCACGCAGCCACGCCAGACACCATACCAAGAGACCCAGTACTTC. It codes for CATQPRQTPYQETQYF.

This clonotype has just a few counts. The chain has TRBV5-1 and TRBJ1-6, with 7 bases aligning to TRBD1. CDR1 and CDR2 (germline): SGHRS, YFSETQ. The V and J ends lost 5 bases and 7 bases, in that order; junction bases with no gene match: 9. The CDR3 spans 15 residues. The CDR3 coding sequence is TGCGCCAGCAGTTATGACAGGGCTCGCAATTCACCCCTCCACTTT. It yields the protein CASSYDRARNSPLHF.

Ten or more counts support this clonotype. V gene TRBV20-1 combines with J gene TRBJ2-7, with 8 bases lining up with TRBD1. This CDR3 has 16 amino acids. J was trimmed by 7 bases and V by 0 bases; bases with no gene match: 14. Per germline, CDR1 DFQATT and CDR2 SNEGSKA (reference sequence). Written as DNA, the CDR3 is TGCAGTGCTAGAGATGTGGCTCAGGGAACAGGGGGAGAGCAGTACTTC. This codes for CSARDVAQGTGGEQYF.

This clonotype was observed at least ten times. The V gene is TRBV6-5, the J gene TRBJ1-2; 8 bases line up with TRBD1. The CDR3 length is 12 residues. Trimming took 5 bases from V and 7 from J; bases not matched to a gene: 3. From germline, CDR1 is MNHEY and CDR2 SVGAGI. The CDR3 DNA follows: TGTGCCAGCAGTCGCGGACAGGGTGGCTACACCTTC. Translation: CASSRGQGGYTF.

V gene TRBV12-3 or TRBV12-4 combines with J gene TRBJ2-3; TRBD1 matches at 7 bases. With 6 bases clipped from V and 5 bases from J, the junction kept 11 bases outside the gene matches. The CDR3 extends over 15 amino acids. CDR3 sequence (DNA): TGTGCCAGCAGAATTCAGGGACAGACAGAAGATACGCAGTATTTT. Encoded protein: CASRIQGQTEDTQYF.

This clonotype has more than one count but fewer than ten. The chain combines TRBV6-4 with TRBJ2-4; maybe TRBD1 (5 bases). Germline V gene lookup returns CDR1 MRHNA and CDR2 SNTAGT. V gave up 0 bases and J gave up 2 bases, with 14 bases separating them. CDR3 length: 17 residues. The CDR3 loop reads CASSDSHPRETKNIQYF. As DNA, the CDR3 is TGTGCCAGCAGTGACTCTCACCCCAGGGAAACCAAAAACATTCAGTACTTC.

The CDR3 sequence is CSASDVAGVINEQFF. In DNA, the CDR3 is TGCAGTGCCTCCGATGTAGCGGGAGTTATCAATGAGCAGTTCTTC. This chain connects TRBV20-1 to TRBJ2-1; 9 positions agree with TRBD2. CDR1 DFQATT and CDR2 SNEGSKA come from the germline V gene (reference sequence). This CDR3 comprises 15 residues. The V gene end was trimmed by 6 bases and the J gene end by 6 bases; junction bases not matched to a gene: 12.

Remarks on this clonotype: It is likely a read error, because the conserved phenylalanine at the end of the CDR3 is missing. J is TRBJ2-1 and V is TRBV7-2; 9 bases map to TRBD2. This CDR3 region has 16 residues. Germline-derived CDR1 and CDR2 are SGHTA and FQGNSA. After removal of 5 bases from V and 3 bases from J, the junction contained 8 bases not matched to a gene. The CDR3 protein is CASSQSSGAIYNEQFL. In nucleotides, the CDR3 is TGTGCCAGCAGCCAATCTAGCGGGGCGATCTACAATGAGCAGTTCTTG.

In this sample, this clonotype turned up once. This chain uses TRBV20-1 with TRBJ2-5; D not resolved. There are 11 residues in the CDR3. Germline CDR1 is DFQATT and CDR2 is SNEGSKA (reference sequence). Trimming took 3 bases from V and 11 from J, leaving 13 bases between them. The CDR3 is CSASGQIEQYF. CDR3 DNA: TGCAGTGCTAGTGGCCAGATAGAGCAGTACTTC.

V usage is TRBV3-1 and J usage is TRBJ2-7, with 7 nucleotides matching TRBD1. Per germline, CDR1 LGHDT and CDR2 YNNKEL (reference sequence). V was pared by 6 bases and J by 5 bases, with 19 bases of the junction left unmatched. The CDR3 length is 17 residues. Here the CDR3 reads CASRRQGGGAGSHEQYF. The DNA for the CDR3 is TGTGCCAGCAGAAGACAGGGTGGGGGCGCCGGATCCCACGAGCAGTACTTC.

Of note for this clonotype: One junction end does not reproduce the germline sequence, and a read error may be involved. V gene TRBV29-1 combines with J gene TRBJ2-2; D tentatively reads TRBD1 or TRBD2 (5 bases each). The CDR3 is made up of 13 amino acids. Germline CDR1 is SQVTM and CDR2 is ANQGSEA. The CDR3, as DNA: TGCAGCGCCCGAAGGACAATTACCGGGGAGCGGTTTTTT. This translates into CSARRTITGERFF.

V and J are TRBV6-5 and TRBJ1-1; D remains ambiguous. V was pared by 7 bases and J by 1 base, with 4 bases between. The CDR3 contains 11 residues. CDR1 and CDR2 (germline): MNHEY, SVGAGI. The CDR3 DNA is TGTGCCAGCAATCCGAACACTGAAGCTTTCTTT. This gives the protein CASNPNTEAFF.

V gene TRBV12-3 or TRBV12-4 combines with J gene TRBJ1-5; no definite D call. Deletions cut 5 bases from V and 4 bases from J, with 9 bases between. The CDR3 extends over 13 amino acids. The CDR3 loop is CASSPQINQPQHF. The DNA for the CDR3 is TGTGCCAGCAGTCCACAGATAAATCAGCCCCAGCATTTT.

The table lists this clonotype with a few counts. The chain has TRBV28 and TRBJ2-3; 12 nucleotides agree with TRBD2. J gave up 5 bases and V 1 base, and 16 bases lay outside the gene matches. Germline-derived CDR1 and CDR2 are MDHEN and SYDVKM. This CDR3 comprises 20 residues. The CDR3 is CASSLSPSTSGGHEGDTQYF. DNA for the CDR3: TGTGCCAGCAGTTTATCCCCCTCGACTAGCGGGGGTCATGAGGGAGATACGCAGTATTTT.

The chain combines TRBV30 with TRBJ2-5; D is ambiguous. Trimming removed 3 bases from V and 8 bases from J, with 16 bases in between. This CDR3 region has 13 residues. In germline, CDR1 is GTSNPN, CDR2 SVGIG (reference sequence). CDR3 sequence (DNA): TGTGCCTGGAGACATCTACCAGAGAGAACCCAGTACTTC. The encoded protein is CAWRHLPERTQYF.

The chain is built from TRBV11-2 and TRBJ2-3; TRBD2 might be the D (7 bases). Germline lookup yields CDR1 SGHAT and CDR2 FQNNGV. The ends were cut back, 2 bases at V and 0 bases at J, with 12 bases in the middle. The CDR3 totals 16 residues. The DNA for the CDR3 is TGTGCCAGCAGCTTATGGGGGAGGGGGAGCACAGATACGCAGTATTTT. This encodes CASSLWGRGSTDTQYF.

This clonotype was picked up many times. The V and J genes are TRBV6-5 and TRBJ1-2; D uncertain. The V and J ends lost 4 bases and 8 bases respectively, with 29 bases between them. CDR1 is MNHEY and CDR2 is SVGAGI in the germline V gene. This CDR3 region has 18 residues. CDR3 residues: CASSSTRIIKGGIGGYTF. CDR3 nucleotides: TGTGCCAGCAGTTCCACTCGGATCATAAAGGGCGGCATAGGAGGCTACACCTTC.

The chain recombines TRBV29-1 with TRBJ2-4, with D perhaps TRBD1 (6 bases). The J call may be in error: the DNA end matches TRBJ2-5 better. The CDR3 covers 13 residues. Germline loops: CDR1 SQVTM, CDR2 ANQGSEA. The CDR3 here is CSVSAGTRETQYF. CDR3 bases: TGCAGCGTTTCGGCCGGGACACGAGAGACCCAGTACTTC.

The chain employs TRBV12-3 or TRBV12-4 and TRBJ1-2; the D gene is possibly TRBD1 (5 bases). Deletions cut 8 bases from V and 4 bases from J, with 17 bases between. The CDR3 length is 14 residues. DNA for the CDR3: TGTGCCAGCTTGCCTCCCGACAGAGGCTATGGCTACACCTTC. It is translated as CASLPPDRGYGYTF.

The chain employs TRBV4-1 and TRBJ2-3; D perhaps matches TRBD2 (5 bases). Looked up from germline, CDR1 is MGHRA and CDR2 is YSYEKL. The CDR3 sequence is 15 residues long. V dropped 4 bases and J dropped 7 bases, with 18 bases sitting between them. The CDR3 reads CASSLHLPREYTQYF. In nucleotides, the CDR3 is TGCGCCAGCAGCCTACACCTCCCAAGGGAGTATACGCAGTATTTT.

This clonotype has more than one count but fewer than ten. The V call is TRBV20-1, the J call TRBJ1-6; D might be TRBD1 (5 bases). CDR1 is DFQATT and CDR2 is SNEGSKA in the germline V gene (reference sequence). Trimming removed 5 bases at V and 5 bases at J, with 16 bases between. CDR3 length equals 15 residues. The CDR3 nucleotides read TGCAGTGCTTATCTGAGGGGAGAGGATAATTCACCCCTCCACTTT. This gives the protein CSAYLRGEDNSPLHF.

This clonotype was observed a few times. V gene TRBV24-1 combines with J gene TRBJ2-3; D is perhaps TRBD1 (5 bases). Trimming cost V 4 bases and J 3 bases, with 16 bases left between them. The CDR3 is 16 amino acids. CDR1 and CDR2 (germline): KGHDR, SFDVKD. In DNA form, the CDR3 reads TGTGCCACCAGTGACCCCCTCCAGGGATTAACAGATACGCAGTATTTT. Translation gives CATSDPLQGLTDTQYF.

This clonotype showed up many times. The chain has TRBV12-3 or TRBV12-4 and TRBJ1-2; D gene uncertain. The V gene lost 3 bases and the J gene lost 4 bases, with 9 bases spanning the gap. The CDR3 sequence is 13 residues long. The DNA for the CDR3 is TGTGCCAGCAGTTTCCCCAGTGCCTATGGCTACACCTTC. Its translation is CASSFPSAYGYTF.

V and J are TRBV12-3 or TRBV12-4 and TRBJ2-3; TRBD2 matches at 10 bases. The CDR3 totals 15 residues. The ends lost 4 bases at V and 5 bases at J; junction bases unmatched: 6. The CDR3: CASSYLAGGQDTQYF. CDR3 nucleotide sequence: TGTGCCAGCAGTTACTTAGCGGGGGGTCAAGATACGCAGTATTTT.

This clonotype has more than one count but fewer than ten. This chain links TRBV5-5 with TRBJ2-5, with D tentatively TRBD2 (5 bases). CDR1 is SGHKS and CDR2 is YYEKEE in the germline V gene (reference sequence). V was shortened by 2 bases and J by 1 base, with 18 bases between the two germline ends. The CDR3 length is 17 residues. The CDR3 reads CASSLRRPGTPQETQYF. CDR3 in DNA: TGTGCCAGCAGCTTAAGACGGCCGGGAACACCCCAAGAGACCCAGTACTTC. The full variable domain, rest sourced from reference TRBV5-5 and TRBJ2-5, is DAGVTQSPTHLIKTRGQQVTLRCSPISGHKSVSWYQQVLGQGPQFIFQYYEKEERGRGNFPDRFSARQFPNYSSELNVNALLLGDSALYLCASSLRRPGTPQETQYFGPGTRLLVL.

The V call is TRBV5-4, the J call TRBJ2-5; TRBD2 matches at 14 bases. The CDR3 is made up of 18 amino acids. Losses at the gene ends were 4 bases for V and 4 bases for J; bases not matched to a gene: 12. Germline CDR1 reads SGHNT; CDR2 reads YYREEE (reference sequence). CDR3 region: CASSPPGLAGVVGETQYF. The CDR3 DNA reads as TGTGCCAGCAGCCCGCCGGGACTAGCGGGAGTTGTCGGAGAGACCCAGTACTTC.

The genes are TRBV6-2 or TRBV6-3 and TRBJ2-1, with D possibly matching TRBD1 (5 bases). Looked up from germline, CDR1 is MNHEY and CDR2 is SVGEGT. V dropped 0 bases and J dropped 6 bases, with 12 bases sitting between them. The CDR3 has 15 residues. The CDR3 bases are TGTGCCAGCAGTTACTCGAAGGGGCGCTTCAATGAGCAGTTCTTC. As protein: CASSYSKGRFNEQFF.

This rearrangement joins TRBV29-1 to TRBJ2-1; D not certain. V dropped 1 base and J dropped 10 bases, with 11 bases sitting between them. Germline loops: CDR1 SQVTM, CDR2 ANQGSEA. The CDR3 sequence is 12 residues long. This CDR3 reads CSVEGRSWEQFF. Written as DNA, the CDR3 is TGCAGCGTTGAAGGGCGGTCTTGGGAGCAGTTCTTC.